A single sample is the source of the 5 T cell receptor beta chains below, sequenced in a study of naive and memory T cell subsets. Two oligonucleotides, mixed equimolar, formed the beta constant-region primer covering TRBC1 and TRBC2. TCRdb independently ran MiXCR on the UMI-ligation and nested PCR reads; one entry per CDR3 protein. The top ten hold roughly 20% of the sample, which has around 23,000 distinct CDR3 sequences, approximately 10% seen once. Sequencing used central memory CD8+ T cells from blood. These TCRs come from a human donor in good health.

The gene calls are TRBV28 and TRBJ1-2; D not certain. V was shortened by 3 bases and J by 3 bases, with 8 bases between the two germline ends. Germline V gene data show CDR1 as MDHEN and CDR2 as SYDVKM. The CDR3 is 13 residues long. The CDR3 sequence is CASSFAGDYGYTF. CDR3 bases: TGTGCCAGCAGTTTTGCCGGGGACTATGGCTACACCTTC.

The chain is built from TRBV19 and TRBJ2-1; perhaps TRBD2 as D (6 bases). The ends were cut back, 2 bases at V and 5 bases at J, with 19 bases in the middle. The CDR3 is 17 amino acids. Germline V gene lookup returns CDR1 LNHDA and CDR2 SQIVND (reference sequence). The CDR3 spells CASSIPGLGGTDNEQFF. CDR3 nucleotides: TGTGCCAGTAGTATACCGGGGCTCGGGGGTACTGACAATGAGCAGTTCTTC.

This clonotype has a handful of counts. This chain joins TRBV5-5 and TRBJ2-4; D may be TRBD1 (6 bases). V lost 0 bases to trimming and J lost 4 bases, with 8 bases between them. The CDR3 extends over 14 amino acids. The germline gives CDR1 SGHKS, CDR2 YYEKEE (reference sequence). CDR3 nucleotide sequence: TGTGCCAGCAGCTTGGGAGACAGGAAAAACATTCAGTACTTC. Translating gives CASSLGDRKNIQYF.

The chain employs TRBV6-6 and TRBJ2-1; 7 bases line up with TRBD2. The CDR3 spans 14 residues. With 2 bases clipped from V and 7 bases from J, the junction kept 5 bases outside the gene matches. The germline V gene has CDR1 MNHNY and CDR2 SVGAGI (reference sequence). The CDR3 reads CASSYGGSGNEQFF. The CDR3 DNA follows: TGTGCCAGCAGTTACGGCGGGAGTGGGAATGAGCAGTTCTTC.

The rearrangement uses TRBV9 and TRBJ2-3, with a weak D call TRBD1 (5 bases). The V gene lost 0 bases and the J gene lost 4 bases, with 15 bases spanning the gap. Germline V gene lookup returns CDR1 SGDLS and CDR2 YYNGEE. The length of the CDR3 is 16 residues. DNA for the CDR3: TGTGCCAGCAGCGTAGGAAACCAGGGCAATTCAGATACGCAGTATTTT. This codes for CASSVGNQGNSDTQYF.